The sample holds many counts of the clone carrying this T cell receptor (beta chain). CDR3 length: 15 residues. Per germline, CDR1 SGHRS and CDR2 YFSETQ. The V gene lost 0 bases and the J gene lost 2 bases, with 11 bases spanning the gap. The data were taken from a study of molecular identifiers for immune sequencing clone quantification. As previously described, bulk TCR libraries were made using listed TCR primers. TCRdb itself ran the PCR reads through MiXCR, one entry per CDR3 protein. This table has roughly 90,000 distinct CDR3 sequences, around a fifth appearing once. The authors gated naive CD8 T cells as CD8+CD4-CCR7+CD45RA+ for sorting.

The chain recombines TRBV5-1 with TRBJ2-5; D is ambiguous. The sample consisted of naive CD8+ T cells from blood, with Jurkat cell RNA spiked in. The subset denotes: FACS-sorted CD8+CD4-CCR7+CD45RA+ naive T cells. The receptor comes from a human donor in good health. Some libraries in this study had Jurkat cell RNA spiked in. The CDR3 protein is CASSLEAATQETQYF. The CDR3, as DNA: TGCGCCAGCAGCTTGGAGGCAGCTACTCAAGAGACCCAGTACTTC. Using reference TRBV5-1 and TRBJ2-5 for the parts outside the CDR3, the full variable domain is KAGVTQTPRYLIKTRGQQVTLSCSPISGHRSVSWYQQTPGQGLQFLFEYFSETQRNKGNFPGRFSGRQFSNSRSEMNVSTLELGDSALYLCASSLEAATQETQYFGPGTRLLVL.